Each of the 9 T cell receptor beta chains below was sequenced from the same sample in a study of OX40 agonist ivuxolimab in advanced cancers. Using immunoSEQ multiplex PCR, the repertoire was profiled, and TCRdb retains in-frame clones only, with some absent. The sample gives about 71,000 clones, less than 90% of which show up once; around 0.73% is in the top ten. The specimen was CD4+ or CD8+ T cells sorted from blood, collected in a trial of the OX40 agonist ivuxolimab. All receptors come from an adult with an advanced solid tumor such as melanoma, head and neck, liver or kidney cancer.

The chain is built from TRBV29-1 and TRBJ2-7; 7 nucleotides agree with TRBD1. There are 14 residues in the CDR3. Germline V gene lookup returns CDR1 SQVTM and CDR2 ANQGSEA. V was pared by 2 bases and J by 2 bases, with 6 bases of the junction left unmatched. In DNA, the CDR3 is TGCAGCGTTGAATACCTGGACAGGCCCTACGAGCAGTACTTC. This translates into CSVEYLDRPYEQYF.

The genes are TRBV25-1 and TRBJ1-5; D is undetermined. The CDR3 runs to 16 residues. Germline V gives CDR1 MGHDK, CDR2 SYGVNS. Trimming took off 4 bases at V and 0 bases at J, with 13 bases between the two ends. Written as DNA, the CDR3 is TGTGCCAGCAGTGGCCGGGAAAACTATAGCAATCAGCCCCAGCATTTT. Protein: CASSGRENYSNQPQHF.

The genes are TRBV7-8 and TRBJ1-1; 9 bases are a match to TRBD1. After removal of 4 bases from V and 5 bases from J, the junction contained 8 bases not matched to a gene. This CDR3 is built from 15 residues. Germline CDR1 is SGHVS and CDR2 is FQNEAQ. The CDR3 loop reads CASSSGQGRGTEAFF. The CDR3 DNA reads as TGTGCCAGCAGCTCGGGACAGGGAAGGGGGACTGAAGCTTTCTTT.

The chain carries TRBV5-1 and TRBJ2-5; D call uncertain. The J call could be wrong; TRBJ2-7 is a better fit for the DNA end. This CDR3 contains 13 residues. CDR1 SGHRS and CDR2 YFSETQ come from the germline V gene. The CDR3: CASSSGVSYEQYF. The CDR3 nucleotides are TGCGCCAGCAGCTCAGGAGTCTCCTACGAGCAGTACTTC.

The J gene is TRBJ1-5, the V gene TRBV5-5; a possible D gene is TRBD1 (5 bases). Trimming left V 1 base short and J 0 bases short, with 8 bases between. The CDR3 sequence is 15 residues long. Germline-derived CDR1 and CDR2 are SGHKS and YYEKEE (reference sequence). Written as DNA, the CDR3 is TGTGCCAGCAGCTTGTTGACAGATAGCAATCAGCCCCAGCATTTT. The encoded protein is CASSLLTDSNQPQHF.

This chain joins TRBV18 and TRBJ2-2; no clear D. Germline lookup yields CDR1 KGHSH and CDR2 LQKENI. This CDR3 has 15 amino acids. V was trimmed by 3 bases and J by 4 bases, leaving 12 bases between them. CDR3 amino acids: CASSPKSRRTGELFF. The CDR3 coding sequence is TGTGCCAGCTCACCCAAATCCAGGCGCACCGGGGAGCTGTTTTTT. Combining the CDR3 with reference TRBV18 and TRBJ2-2 gives the whole variable domain NAGVMQNPRHLVRRRGQEARLRCSPMKGHSHVYWYRQLPEEGLKFMVYLQKENIIDESGMPKERFSAEFPKEGPSILRIQQVVRGDSAAYFCASSPKSRRTGELFFGEGSRLTVL.

J is TRBJ2-7 and V is TRBV14, with 13 bases matching TRBD2. V lost 4 bases to trimming and J lost 5 bases; unmatched junction nucleotides: 8. The CDR3 loop spans 16 amino acids. Germline assignment: CDR1 SGHDN and CDR2 FVKESK. The CDR3 DNA follows: TGTGCCAGCAGCCGATTTCCTGGACTAGCGGGAGACGAGCAGTACTTC. Residues: CASSRFPGLAGDEQYF. The whole variable domain, filled in from reference TRBV14 and TRBJ2-7, reads EAGVTQFPSHSVIEKGQTVTLRCDPISGHDNLYWYRRVMGKEIKFLLHFVKESKQDESGMPNNRFLAERTGGTYSTLKVQPAELEDSGVYFCASSRFPGLAGDEQYFGPGTRLTVT.

This chain connects TRBV7-9 to TRBJ2-7, with D perhaps TRBD2 (5 bases). The germline gives CDR1 SEHNR, CDR2 FQNEAQ (reference sequence). The CDR3 spans 15 residues. Trimming removed 2 bases from V and 5 bases from J, with 16 bases in between. CDR3 in amino acids: CASSLRFSGIDEQYF. As DNA, the CDR3 is TGTGCCAGCAGCTTACGTTTTTCGGGGATCGACGAGCAGTACTTC.

The chain uses TRBV5-1 and TRBJ2-7; TRBD1 aligns across 7 bases. The germline gives CDR1 SGHRS, CDR2 YFSETQ. V shed 4 bases, J shed 0 bases, and the junction held 7 bases outside the gene matches. The CDR3 is made up of 15 amino acids. CDR3 sequence: CASSPTGTDSYEQYF. CDR3 DNA sequence: TGCGCCAGCAGCCCAACCGGGACAGACTCCTACGAGCAGTACTTC.